The next 28 T cell receptor beta chains were all read from a single sample in a study of identical twins listed by TCRdb under 2016. Receptor amplification or capture employed 5' RACE. TCRdb shows the sequencer as Illumina HiSeq 2000. TCRdb cleaned the public reads at Q25 with fastp, built clones with MiXCR and kept in-frame beta chains. CDR3 protein sequences are deduplicated, and each keeps its most common genes and DNA. The sample table shows around 500,000 distinct CDR3 sequences, and 14% are seen once. The top ten constitute about 0.52% of the sample. These data were likewise used in another study, on yellow fever vaccine responses in identical twins.

Sample: CD4+ T cells sorted from blood. The receptors here all came from a woman younger than 35 in good health.

The chain uses TRBV7-9 and TRBJ2-4; D is possibly TRBD1 or TRBD2 (5 bases each). V gave up 3 bases and J gave up 13 bases, with 16 bases separating them. Germline-derived CDR1 and CDR2 are SEHNR and FQNEAQ (reference sequence). The CDR3 covers 13 residues. The CDR3 loop reads CASSFGQGELQYF. The CDR3 DNA reads TGTGCCAGCAGCTTCGGGCAGGGAGAACTGCAGTACTTC.

This clonotype was picked up many times. An end of the junction differs from the germline gene, which may be a read error. The chain recombines TRBV5-1 with TRBJ2-6; a possible D gene is TRBD2 (5 bases). The CDR3 covers 13 residues. The germline CDR1 and CDR2 sequences are SGHRS and YFSETQ. The CDR3 sequence is CASSGSGANVLTF. The DNA of the CDR3 is TGTGCCAGCAGCGGTTCTGGGGCCAACGTCCTGACTTTC.

This clonotype was counted only a few times. The chain recombines TRBV6-1 with TRBJ1-3; D might be TRBD1 (5 bases). V lost 8 bases to trimming and J lost 2 bases, with 13 bases between them. The germline V gene encodes CDR1 MNHNS and CDR2 SASEGT. There are 14 residues in the CDR3. The CDR3 sequence is CASGLGPPGNTIYF. CDR3 nucleotides: TGTGCCAGCGGACTGGGGCCGCCTGGAAACACCATATATTTT.

The chain has TRBV7-6 and TRBJ1-5; D unresolved. Germline V gene data show CDR1 as SGHVS and CDR2 as FNYEAQ. The CDR3 is 15 amino acids. Trimming pared 1 base from V and 0 bases from J, leaving 7 bases between. CDR3 DNA: TGTGCCAGCAGCTTAGTGTCGGATAGCAATCAGCCCCAGCATTTT. It translates to CASSLVSDSNQPQHF.

This clonotype was seen only a few times. This rearrangement joins TRBV2 to TRBJ2-3; 12 bases are shared with TRBD1. J was trimmed by 5 bases and V by 5 bases; bases with no gene match: 5. Germline values: CDR1 SNHLY, CDR2 FYNNEI. The CDR3 loop spans 15 amino acids. The CDR3 region has the DNA TGTGCCAGCAGTCTTCGGGACAGGGGGCTAGATACGCAGTATTTT. Translating it yields CASSLRDRGLDTQYF.

This clonotype was recorded a few times. The CDR3 region has the DNA TGCGCCAGCAGCGAGGGCTCCCAGGGGGTTAAGCAGTTCTTC. This translates into CASSEGSQGVKQFF. The V and J genes are TRBV5-1 and TRBJ2-1; TRBD1 matches 7 bases. CDR3 length: 14 residues. V was pared by 4 bases and J by 11 bases, with 12 bases of the junction left unmatched. The germline V gene has CDR1 SGHRS and CDR2 YFSETQ.

In this sample, this clonotype turned up a few times. The rearrangement joins TRBV19 to TRBJ2-7; 9 positions match TRBD1. The CDR3 is 15 amino acids. Germline assignment: CDR1 LNHDA and CDR2 SQIVND (reference sequence). The V and J ends lost 3 bases and 1 base, in that order; junction bases with no gene match: 4. The CDR3 DNA follows: TGTGCCAGTAGTATCACCGGGACAGGGTCCTACGAGCAGTACTTC. Residues: CASSITGTGSYEQYF.

This clonotype was counted ten times or more. The chain couples TRBV6-1 to TRBJ2-4; D may be TRBD2 (5 bases). Between the trimmed V and J ends, which lost 8 bases and 0 bases, there was a span of 14 bases. This CDR3 region has 15 residues. Germline CDR1 and CDR2: MNHNS and SASEGT. The CDR3 bases are TGTGCCAGCGATTCGGGCGGACTAGCCAAAAACATTCAGTACTTC. Translation gives CASDSGGLAKNIQYF.

This chain connects TRBV6-5 to TRBJ2-1; TRBD1 agrees at 7 bases. With 4 bases clipped from V and 7 bases from J, the junction kept 10 bases outside the gene matches. Looked up from germline, CDR1 is MNHEY and CDR2 is SVGAGI. This CDR3 spans 15 amino acids. CDR3 nucleotide sequence: TGTGCCAGCAGTTTACCGGGACAGCGAGGAAATGAGCAGTTCTTC. It codes for CASSLPGQRGNEQFF.

The J gene is TRBJ1-2, the V gene TRBV28; no clear D. V was pared by 3 bases and J by 6 bases, with 11 bases between. CDR1 MDHEN and CDR2 SYDVKM come from the germline V gene. There are 13 residues in the CDR3. CDR3 region: CASSFYQKDGYTF. CDR3 sequence (DNA): TGTGCCAGCAGTTTTTACCAAAAAGATGGCTACACCTTC.

The chain employs TRBV13 and TRBJ2-7; D is perhaps TRBD2 (6 bases). The length of the CDR3 is 15 residues. Germline assignment: CDR1 PRHDT and CDR2 FYEKMQ (reference sequence). Trimming took off 3 bases at V and 0 bases at J, with 12 bases between the two ends. The CDR3 reads CASSFTGVGSYEQYF. CDR3 bases: TGTGCCAGCAGCTTCACGGGGGTTGGCTCCTACGAGCAGTACTTC.

For the CDR3, the DNA is TGTGCCAGTCGGGACAGCACCACCTACGAGCAGTACTTC. It specifies CASRDSTTYEQYF. This chain links TRBV28 with TRBJ2-7, with TRBD1 matching over 7 bases. CDR1 MDHEN and CDR2 SYDVKM come from the germline V gene. After removal of 9 bases from V and 2 bases from J, the junction contained 7 bases not matched to a gene. This CDR3 has 13 amino acids.

This clonotype was seen a single time. V gene TRBV18 combines with J gene TRBJ2-7; 9 bases line up with TRBD2. The CDR3 consists of 15 residues. Germline V gene data show CDR1 as KGHSH and CDR2 as LQKENI. J gave up 3 bases and V 0 bases, and 3 bases lay outside the gene matches. DNA for the CDR3: TGTGCCAGCTCACCACCGCCTAGCGGGGTCTACGAGCAGTACTTC. Its translation: CASSPPPSGVYEQYF.

This rearrangement joins TRBV7-3 to TRBJ2-3, with D maybe TRBD2 (6 bases). Germline V gene sequence: CDR1 SGHTA, CDR2 FQGTGA. CDR3 length equals 16 residues. Between the trimmed V and J ends, which lost 5 bases and 6 bases, there was a span of 21 bases. CDR3 loop: CASSILGLRGEDTQYF. CDR3 nucleotide sequence: TGTGCCAGCAGCATCCTAGGGTTGCGGGGCGAGGATACGCAGTATTTT.

This CDR3 reads CATSEPDTDTQYF. The CDR3 DNA is TGTGCCACCAGTGAGCCGGACACAGATACGCAGTATTTT. The chain carries TRBV24-1 and TRBJ2-3; D gene ambiguous. Trimming removed 4 bases from V and 2 bases from J, with 6 bases in between. CDR1 and CDR2 (germline): KGHDR, SFDVKD. The CDR3 consists of 13 residues.

This clonotype has only a few counts. V usage is TRBV28 and J usage is TRBJ1-5; D is perhaps TRBD1 (5 bases). The CDR3 length is 14 residues. Germline V gene sequence: CDR1 MDHEN, CDR2 SYDVKM. The V gene lost 7 bases and the J gene lost 2 bases, with 12 bases spanning the gap. CDR3 sequence: CASNRSGGNQPQHF. CDR3 coding DNA: TGTGCCAGCAACCGCTCGGGGGGCAATCAGCCCCAGCATTTT.

This clonotype was counted only a few times. The chain combines TRBV15 with TRBJ2-5, with TRBD1 as a possible D gene (5 bases). The germline CDR1 and CDR2 sequences are LNHNV and YYDKDF (reference sequence). The CDR3 has 14 amino acids. V lost 0 bases and J lost 5, with 10 bases in between. CDR3 sequence (DNA): TGTGCCACCAGCAGAGATTGGCCAGGGGAGACCCAGTACTTC. It is translated as CATSRDWPGETQYF.

This clonotype showed up just a few times. This sequence joins TRBV20-1 and TRBJ2-4; 7 bases align to TRBD1. The CDR3 runs to 15 residues. CDR1 is DFQATT, CDR2 SNEGSKA, per germline (reference sequence). Unmatched junction bases numbered 5, after V lost 2 bases and J lost 1 base. Here the CDR3 reads CSARWLQGAKNIQYF. The CDR3, as DNA: TGCAGTGCTAGATGGCTACAGGGGGCCAAAAACATTCAGTACTTC.

Here the CDR3 DNA reads TGCGCCAGCAGCCAAGATCGGTTCTCCTACGAGCAGTACTTC. Translation: CASSQDRFSYEQYF. This sequence joins TRBV4-3 and TRBJ2-7, with D uncertain. This CDR3 is built from 14 residues. The ends were cut back, 0 bases at V and 0 bases at J, with 6 bases in the middle. The germline V gene has CDR1 LGHNA and CDR2 YSLEER.

This clonotype came up a few times. The chain recombines TRBV5-1 with TRBJ2-1; either TRBD1 or TRBD2 may supply D (5 bases each). Per germline, CDR1 SGHRS and CDR2 YFSETQ. CDR3 size: 14 residues. V was pared by 2 bases and J by 4 bases, with 10 bases between. The CDR3 DNA sequence: TGCGCCAGCAGCTTCGAGGGGACGTACAATGAGCAGTTCTTC. It encodes CASSFEGTYNEQFF.

This clonotype was recorded at least ten times. The V gene is TRBV9, the J gene TRBJ1-1, with D possibly TRBD1 on 5 matching bases. CDR3 length: 15 residues. V lost 7 bases, J lost 0 bases, and 16 bases lay in between. Germline V gene data show CDR1 as SGDLS and CDR2 as YYNGEE. The CDR3 DNA reads TGTGCCAGCGAAAATCCGACAGACATGAACACTGAAGCTTTCTTT. It is translated as CASENPTDMNTEAFF.

The chain employs TRBV2 and TRBJ2-4; 12 nucleotides match TRBD2. Germline assignment: CDR1 SNHLY and CDR2 FYNNEI. V lost 6 bases, J lost 2 bases, and 5 bases stayed unmatched. The length of the CDR3 is 16 residues. CDR3 bases: TGTGCCAGCAGGCCTAGCGGGGGGGGAACCAAAAACATTCAGTACTTC. This sequence encodes CASRPSGGGTKNIQYF.

The chain joins TRBV7-2 to TRBJ2-3, with 7 bases lining up with TRBD2. The CDR3 sequence is 15 residues long. The junction had 7 bases not matched to a gene; V was cut back by 6 bases and J by 1 base. Germline lookup yields CDR1 SGHTA and CDR2 FQGNSA. CDR3 residues: CASRMGGGGTDTQYF. DNA of the CDR3: TGTGCCAGCAGAATGGGCGGGGGTGGCACAGATACGCAGTATTTT.

The chain joins TRBV3-1 to TRBJ1-6, with 7 bases that match TRBD1. Germline CDR1 and CDR2: LGHDT and YNNKEL (reference sequence). The CDR3 totals 14 residues. Germline trimming cut 3 bases from V and 7 bases from J; bases unmatched to any gene: 3. The CDR3 protein is CASSQRDSNSPLHF. CDR3 in DNA: TGTGCCAGCAGCCAGCGGGACAGCAATTCACCCCTCCACTTT.

The V call is TRBV5-1, the J call TRBJ1-6, with D maybe TRBD1 (5 bases). The CDR3 contains 15 residues. CDR1 is SGHRS and CDR2 is YFSETQ in the germline V gene. V dropped 5 bases and J dropped 7 bases, with 16 bases sitting between them. The CDR3 region has the DNA TGCGCCAGCAGTCCACAGGCGCCGCCGAATTCACCCCTCCACTTT. Translation: CASSPQAPPNSPLHF.

This rearrangement joins TRBV12-3 or TRBV12-4 to TRBJ2-7, with D perhaps matching TRBD1 (5 bases). Trimming pared 2 bases from V and 1 base from J, leaving 12 bases between. There are 15 residues in the CDR3. This CDR3 is CASSLRGLKSYEQYF. CDR3 nucleotide sequence: TGTGCCAGCAGTTTAAGGGGTCTAAAATCCTACGAGCAGTACTTC.

The chain has TRBV29-1 and TRBJ2-1; 12 bases fit TRBD2. The CDR3 has 16 residues. The germline CDR1 and CDR2 sequences are SQVTM and ANQGSEA. Trimming removed 6 bases from V and 2 bases from J; junction bases left unmatched: 8. The DNA of the CDR3 is TGCAGCGTGGATAGGACTAGCGGGGAACCCTACAATGAGCAGTTCTTC. Translated, it gives CSVDRTSGEPYNEQFF.

This chain uses TRBV15 with TRBJ2-1; 11 bases map to TRBD1. The CDR3 consists of 19 residues. CDR1 is LNHNV, CDR2 YYDKDF, per germline (reference sequence). The junction had 17 bases not matched to a gene; V was cut back by 3 bases and J by 7 bases. The CDR3 DNA reads TGTGCCACCAGCAGGTTAACCTCCTTCCTAGGACAGGGGGCTAATGAGCAGTTCTTC. Translating gives CATSRLTSFLGQGANEQFF. Drawing the rest from reference TRBV15 and TRBJ2-1, the complete variable domain is DAMVIQNPRYQVTQFGKPVTLSCSQTLNHNVMYWYQQKSSQAPKLLFHYYDKDFNNEADTPDNFQSRRPNTSFCFLDIRSPGLGDTAMYLCATSRLTSFLGQGANEQFFGPGTRLTVL.